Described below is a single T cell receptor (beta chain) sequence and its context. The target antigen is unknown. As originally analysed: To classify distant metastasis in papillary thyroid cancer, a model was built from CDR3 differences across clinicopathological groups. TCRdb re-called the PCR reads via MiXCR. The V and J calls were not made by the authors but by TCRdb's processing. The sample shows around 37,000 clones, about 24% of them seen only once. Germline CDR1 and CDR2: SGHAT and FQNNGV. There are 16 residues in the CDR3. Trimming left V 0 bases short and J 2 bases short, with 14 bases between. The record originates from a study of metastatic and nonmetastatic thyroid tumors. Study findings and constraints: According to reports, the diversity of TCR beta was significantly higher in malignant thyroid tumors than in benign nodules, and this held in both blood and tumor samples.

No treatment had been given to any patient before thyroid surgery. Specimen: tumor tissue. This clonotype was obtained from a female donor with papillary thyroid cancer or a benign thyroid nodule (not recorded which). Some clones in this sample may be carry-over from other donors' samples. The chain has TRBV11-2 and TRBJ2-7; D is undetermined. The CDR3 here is CASSLDLGPGTYEQYF. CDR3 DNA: TGTGCCAGCAGCTTAGATCTCGGGCCAGGAACCTACGAGCAGTACTTC.